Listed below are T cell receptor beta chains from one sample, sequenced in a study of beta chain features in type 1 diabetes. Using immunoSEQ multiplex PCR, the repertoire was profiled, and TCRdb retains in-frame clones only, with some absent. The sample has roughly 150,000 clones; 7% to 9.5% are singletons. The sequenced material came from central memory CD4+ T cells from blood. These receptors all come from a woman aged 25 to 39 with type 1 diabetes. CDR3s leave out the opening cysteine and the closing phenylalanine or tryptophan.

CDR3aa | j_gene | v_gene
ASSMGPDQPQH | TRBJ1-5 | TRBV19
AWRHSDRTNYGYT | TRBJ1-2 | TRBV30
ASSPLSYTEAF | TRBJ1-1 | TRBV7-9
ASSRPGNDEQF | TRBJ2-1 | TRBV5-1
ASSTSVTSTDTQY | TRBJ2-3 | TRBV7-7
ASSAQTSGRSPRTDTQY | TRBJ2-3 | TRBV6-1
ASSWGLAGGEETQY | TRBJ2-5 | TRBV5-4
ASSLTSGTNTGELF | TRBJ2-2 | TRBV28
ASFRQGAETQY | TRBJ2-5 | TRBV28
ASSPQGLAGNGGTQY | TRBJ2-3 | TRBV7-8
ASSLVSGSGETQY | TRBJ2-5 | TRBV11-2
ASSPPGGGEQF | TRBJ2-1 | TRBV18
AWRTGQSLEETQY | TRBJ2-5 | TRBV30
ASTGERDTEAF | TRBJ1-1 | TRBV2
AWGQGHYYEQY | TRBJ2-7 | TRBV30
ASSLSTKETQY | TRBJ2-5 | TRBV7-2
ASSSRQGGSGANVLT | TRBJ2-6 | TRBV4-1
ASTLPGTASYEQY | TRBJ2-7 | TRBV28
ASSPRSRTSSANTGELF | TRBJ2-2 | TRBV7-9
ASSFNPGLAGEETQY | TRBJ2-5 | TRBV5-1
ASSPTSGTYNEQF | TRBJ2-1 | TRBV2
ASSSPTGTSDYT | TRBJ1-2 | TRBV11-1
ASRPTGNTEAF | TRBJ1-1 | TRBV2
ASSPTSTTNEQF | TRBJ2-1 | TRBV7-6
SAWPSGGRVTDTQY | TRBJ2-3 | TRBV29-1
ASSFGQPSNYGYT | TRBJ1-2 | TRBV7-2
ASSQAVQADYGYT | TRBJ1-2 | TRBV4-1
ASSLRFDGYNEQF | TRBJ2-1 | TRBV5-1
ASSSGTSDTGELF | TRBJ2-2 | TRBV9
ASSQDLGDGGDQPQH | TRBJ1-5 | TRBV4-1
ASQGAQETQY | TRBJ2-5 | TRBV6-5
ASRVQGQPQH | TRBJ1-5 | TRBV6-1
AWAPGDEQPQH | TRBJ1-5 | TRBV30